One sample yielded the 9 T cell receptor beta chains listed below, sequenced in a study of cytotoxic CD8 clonotypes in ibrutinib-treated CLL. Assay used: immunoSEQ multiplex PCR; TCRdb lists only in-frame clones, some missing. The data contain around 200,000 clones, about four fifths of them singletons. The input for sequencing was PBMCs, taken after 12 months of ibrutinib treatment. The receptors here all came from a human donor with chronic lymphocytic leukemia.

This rearrangement joins TRBV6-6 to TRBJ1-6; no definite D call. The CDR3 is made up of 14 amino acids. Trimming shortened V by 0 bases and J by 7 bases, and 7 bases separated the two germline ends. Germline V gene sequence: CDR1 MNHNY, CDR2 SVGAGI (reference sequence). The CDR3 protein is CASSYSLGNSPLHF. CDR3 sequence (DNA): TGTGCCAGCAGTTACTCTTTGGGGAATTCACCCCTCCACTTT.

Only one count was recorded for this clone. This chain connects TRBV5-5 to TRBJ2-1; D may be TRBD1 (5 bases). Trimming took 0 bases from V and 0 from J, leaving 13 bases between them. The CDR3 loop spans 17 amino acids. Germline-derived CDR1 and CDR2 are SGHKS and YYEKEE (reference sequence). CDR3 bases: TGTGCCAGCAGCTTGGTGGGGCTTTTAAGCTCCTACAATGAGCAGTTCTTC. Translation gives CASSLVGLLSSYNEQFF. Looking up the rest from reference TRBV5-5 and TRBJ2-1 gives the full variable domain: DAGVTQSPTHLIKTRGQQVTLRCSPISGHKSVSWYQQVLGQGPQFIFQYYEKEERGRGNFPDRFSARQFPNYSSELNVNALLLGDSALYLCASSLVGLLSSYNEQFFGPGTRLTVL.

This clone was observed a few times. This sequence joins TRBV7-9 and TRBJ2-2, with D perhaps TRBD2 (6 bases). The CDR3 length is 15 residues. Germline values: CDR1 SEHNR, CDR2 FQNEAQ (reference sequence). Trimming removed 0 bases from V and 5 bases from J, with 10 bases in between. CDR3 in amino acids: CASSLALGGTGELFF. The CDR3 DNA reads TGTGCCAGCAGCTTAGCGTTGGGGGGAACCGGGGAGCTGTTTTTT.

This clone was recorded once. The rearrangement links TRBV7-2 to TRBJ2-5; D gene unclear. The CDR3 sequence is 11 residues long. V was shortened by 4 bases and J by 5 bases, with 5 bases between the two germline ends. CDR1 SGHTA and CDR2 FQGNSA come from the germline V gene. The CDR3 protein is CASSSTETQYF. CDR3 DNA: TGTGCCAGCAGCTCTACCGAGACCCAGTACTTC. The whole variable domain, remainder taken from reference TRBV7-2 and TRBJ2-5, is GAGVSQSPSNKVTEKGKDVELRCDPISGHTALYWYRQSLGQGLEFLIYFQGNSAPDKSGLPSDRFSAERTGGSVSTLTIQRTQQEDSAVYLCASSSTETQYFGPGTRLLVL.

The rearrangement joins TRBV9 to TRBJ2-1; 9 bases line up with TRBD1. The CDR3 is 16 amino acids. V lost 4 bases, J lost 1 base, and 6 bases stayed unmatched. The germline gives CDR1 SGDLS, CDR2 YYNGEE. This CDR3 is CASSTGTGMSYNEQFF. The CDR3, as DNA: TGTGCCAGCAGCACGGGGACAGGGATGTCCTACAATGAGCAGTTCTTC. Looking up the rest from reference TRBV9 and TRBJ2-1 gives the full variable domain: DSGVTQTPKHLITATGQRVTLRCSPRSGDLSVYWYQQSLDQGLQFLIQYYNGEERAKGNILERFSAQQFPDLHSELNLSSLELGDSALYFCASSTGTGMSYNEQFFGPGTRLTVL.

This clone was seen only once. The chain uses TRBV28 and TRBJ2-1; D might be TRBD2 (5 bases). The germline V and J ends were trimmed by 6 bases and 3 bases, with 12 bases remaining between them. CDR1 and CDR2 (germline): MDHEN, SYDVKM. The CDR3 contains 14 residues. DNA for the CDR3: TGTGCCAGCAGCCTCTCCGGGGTCTACAATGAGCAGTTCTTC. This translates into CASSLSGVYNEQFF.

V and J are TRBV6-6 and TRBJ2-7; TRBD2 agrees at 8 bases. Trimming at V came to 0 bases and at J to 2 bases, leaving 6 bases not matched to a gene. This CDR3 is built from 16 residues. Germline CDR1 MNHNY, CDR2 SVGAGI (reference sequence). In nucleotides, the CDR3 is TGTGCCAGCAGTTACTCGCCGACGGGAGGGGCCTACGAGCAGTACTTC. The encoded protein is CASSYSPTGGAYEQYF.

V usage is TRBV18 and J usage is TRBJ2-3; tentatively, D is TRBD2 (5 bases). CDR3 length: 15 residues. In germline, CDR1 is KGHSH, CDR2 LQKENI. V gave up 5 bases and J gave up 4 bases, with 16 bases separating them. CDR3 sequence: CASSNAVARADTQYF. CDR3 DNA sequence: TGTGCCAGCTCAAACGCGGTAGCGCGGGCAGATACGCAGTATTTT.

Notes on this clone: At one boundary the junction diverges from the germline segment, which might be a read error. The genes are TRBV7-8 and TRBJ2-1; TRBD2 agrees at 10 bases. The germline V gene encodes CDR1 SGHVS and CDR2 FQNEAQ. The CDR3 is 13 residues long. CDR3: CASSLAGAPGQFF. CDR3 coding DNA: TGTGCCAGCAGCCTAGCGGGGGCCCCTGGGCAGTTCTTC. Combining the CDR3 with reference TRBV7-8 and TRBJ2-1 gives the whole variable domain GAGVSQSPRYKVAKRGQDVALRCDPISGHVSLFWYQQALGQGPEFLTYFQNEAQLDKSGLPSDRFFAERPEGSVSTLKIQRTQQEDSAVYLCASSLAGAPGQFFGPGTRLTVL.